The 14 T cell receptor beta chains in this list originate from one sample, sequenced in a study of OX40 agonist ivuxolimab in advanced cancers. Sequencing used immunoSEQ multiplex PCR; TCRdb keeps in-frame clones, though not all of them. The sample has roughly 57,000 clones, about four fifths seen once. Sequenced material: CD4+ or CD8+ T cells sorted from blood, taken in a trial of the OX40 agonist ivuxolimab. All receptors come from an adult with an advanced solid tumor such as melanoma, head and neck, liver or kidney cancer.

The J gene is TRBJ2-7, the V gene TRBV20-1; D gene unclear. CDR1 DFQATT and CDR2 SNEGSKA come from the germline V gene (reference sequence). The CDR3 contains 10 residues. Trimming pared 6 bases from V and 2 bases from J, leaving 5 bases between. The CDR3 reads CSAQTYEQYF. In DNA, the CDR3 is TGCAGTGCCCAAACCTACGAGCAGTACTTC.

CDR3 amino acids: CATQPGLAYTGELFF. DNA of the CDR3: TGTGCCACACAACCGGGACTAGCGTACACCGGGGAGCTGTTTTTT. The V call is TRBV6-1, the J call TRBJ2-2; 10 positions agree with TRBD2. The CDR3 runs to 15 residues. Germline-derived CDR1 and CDR2 are MNHNS and SASEGT. Trimming removed 10 bases from V and 3 bases from J; junction bases left unmatched: 8.

The rearrangement joins TRBV5-4 to TRBJ2-7; 15 positions match TRBD2. The length of the CDR3 is 17 residues. Germline loops: CDR1 SGHNT, CDR2 YYREEE (reference sequence). The J segment lost 5 bases and the V segment lost 2 bases, leaving 8 bases of the junction unmatched. The CDR3 protein is CASSLAPGLAGGHEQYF. In DNA form, the CDR3 reads TGTGCCAGCAGCTTAGCACCGGGACTAGCGGGAGGACACGAGCAGTACTTC.

The chain combines TRBV4-2 with TRBJ2-1; 10 positions match TRBD2. Trimming removed 1 base from V and 8 bases from J; junction bases left unmatched: 5. From germline, CDR1 is LGHNA and CDR2 YNFKEQ. The CDR3 length is 15 residues. The CDR3 protein is CASSQAPAGGYEQFF. CDR3 nucleotides: TGTGCCAGCAGCCAAGCCCCAGCGGGAGGGTATGAGCAGTTCTTC.

CDR3 DNA sequence: TGTGCCAGCAGCCCCGGGGACACCCAGCGAGCTTTCTTT. This sequence encodes CASSPGDTQRAFF. The genes are TRBV6-5 and TRBJ1-1; D might be TRBD1 (6 bases). Germline V gives CDR1 MNHEY, CDR2 SVGAGI. Trimming left V 6 bases short and J 10 bases short, with 18 bases between. The CDR3 contains 13 residues.

This chain links TRBV19 with TRBJ1-5; 8 positions match TRBD1. The CDR3 has 16 residues. V was pared by 5 bases and J by 2 bases, with 8 bases of the junction left unmatched. CDR1 LNHDA and CDR2 SQIVND come from the germline V gene (reference sequence). The CDR3: CASSVDRVRGNQPQHF. The CDR3, as DNA: TGTGCCAGTAGTGTGGACAGGGTAAGGGGCAATCAGCCCCAGCATTTT.

This clone was found a few times. The gene calls are TRBV19 and TRBJ2-2; D is unclear. CDR3 length: 15 residues. V lost 3 bases to trimming and J lost 1 base, with 9 bases between them. Looked up from germline, CDR1 is LNHDA and CDR2 is SQIVND (reference sequence). DNA for the CDR3: TGTGCCAGTAGTATCGGCCAACTGAACACCGGGGAGCTGTTTTTT. Amino acid sequence: CASSIGQLNTGELFF.

This chain links TRBV5-1 with TRBJ1-2, with D maybe TRBD1 (6 bases). Germline V gives CDR1 SGHRS, CDR2 YFSETQ. The CDR3 extends over 15 amino acids. Trimming cost V 5 bases and J 3 bases, with 17 bases left between them. The CDR3 nucleotides are TGCGCCAGCAGAGGACTAGACAGGTGGGACTATGGCTACACCTTC. Translation: CASRGLDRWDYGYTF. Supplemented by reference TRBV5-1 and TRBJ1-2, the full variable domain reads KAGVTQTPRYLIKTRGQQVTLSCSPISGHRSVSWYQQTPGQGLQFLFEYFSETQRNKGNFPGRFSGRQFSNSRSEMNVSTLELGDSALYLCASRGLDRWDYGYTFGSGTRLTVV.

The genes are TRBV7-9 and TRBJ1-1; no definite D call. Trimming stripped 1 base from V and 5 bases from J, with 8 bases between. Germline V gene lookup returns CDR1 SEHNR and CDR2 FQNEAQ (reference sequence). The length of the CDR3 is 13 residues. CDR3 in DNA: TGTGCCAGCAGCTTAGGGTTAAGGACTGAAGCTTTCTTT. Encoded protein: CASSLGLRTEAFF.

This chain joins TRBV5-6 and TRBJ2-3, with D perhaps matching TRBD2 (6 bases). The CDR3 runs to 14 residues. From germline, CDR1 is SGHDT and CDR2 YYEEEE. The V end was cut by 6 bases, the J end by 2 bases, with 13 bases between. The CDR3 DNA reads as TGTGCCAGCAATGGGCGGGAATACACAGATACGCAGTATTTT. It yields the protein CASNGREYTDTQYF.

This clone was seen more than once but under ten times. CDR3 sequence: CASSLGDEYNEQFF. In DNA, the CDR3 is TGCGCCAGCAGCTTGGGGGACGAGTACAATGAGCAGTTCTTC. J is TRBJ2-1 and V is TRBV5-1, with D perhaps TRBD1 or TRBD2 (5 bases each). The CDR3 extends over 14 amino acids. The germline V and J ends were trimmed by 0 bases and 4 bases, with 8 bases remaining between them. In germline, CDR1 is SGHRS, CDR2 YFSETQ.

The V call is TRBV2, the J call TRBJ1-6, with TRBD1 matching over 8 bases. The germline V gene encodes CDR1 SNHLY and CDR2 FYNNEI. Trimming cost V 2 bases and J 14 bases; bases outside gene matches: 11. CDR3 size: 15 residues. The CDR3 nucleotides read TGTGCCAGCAGTGAACTAGGACAGGGTTTTTCGACCCTCCACTTT. It is translated as CASSELGQGFSTLHF.

The rearrangement uses TRBV19 and TRBJ2-7, with TRBD1 matching 8 bases. The CDR3 has 14 amino acids. J lost 2 bases, V lost 8 bases, and 8 bases had no gene match. Per germline, CDR1 LNHDA and CDR2 SQIVND (reference sequence). The CDR3 is CASLRDRRPYEQYF. The CDR3 DNA sequence: TGTGCCAGTCTCCGGGACAGGCGACCCTACGAGCAGTACTTC. Together with reference TRBV19 and TRBJ2-7, the CDR3 gives the full variable domain: DGGITQSPKYLFRKEGQNVTLSCEQNLNHDAMYWYRQDPGQGLRLIYYSQIVNDFQKGDIAEGYSVSREKKESFPLTVTSAQKNPTAFYLCASLRDRRPYEQYFGPGTRLTVT.

The CDR3 here is CASSIARDRGRGEQFF. In DNA form, the CDR3 reads TGTGCCAGTAGTATTGCCCGGGACAGGGGGCGCGGTGAGCAGTTCTTC. V gene TRBV19 combines with J gene TRBJ2-1, with 12 bases matching TRBD1. V lost 3 bases, J lost 9 bases, and 9 bases stayed unmatched. Germline V gives CDR1 LNHDA, CDR2 SQIVND (reference sequence). This CDR3 spans 16 amino acids.